These T cell receptor beta chains were read from a single sample in a study of blood T cell repertoires in COVID-19. Sequencing used immunoSEQ multiplex PCR; TCRdb keeps in-frame clones, though not all of them. The sample has about 150,000 clones; 65% to 90% are singletons. Sequencing input: peripheral blood. These receptors were taken from a woman in her forties or fifties in a cohort sampled during active or convalescent COVID-19. Each CDR3 is given with its conserved first and last residue. Each record gives: CDR3 protein, CDR3 DNA, clone size, CDR3 length, D gene, V gene, J gene. D genes are given only for firm matches. Expanded clones are given a class, and other clones once, few, many or no size at all.

CASSLSVQGDGYTF	TGTGCCAGCAGCTTAAGTGTGCAGGGGGATGGCTACACCTTC	NA	14	TRBD1	TRBV7-6	TRBJ1-2
CASSLGGQGLGYGYTF	TGTGCCAGCAGCTTAGGAGGACAGGGCCTTGGCTATGGCTACACCTTC	once	16	TRBD1	TRBV7-2	TRBJ1-2
CATSDGQGGYEQYF	TGTGCCACCAGTGACGGACAGGGTGGGTACGAGCAGTACTTC	NA	14	TRBD1	TRBV24-1	TRBJ2-7
CASSPQGREGVNQPQHF	TGTGCCAGCTCACCACAGGGGCGGGAAGGAGTAAATCAGCCCCAGCATTTT	NA	17	NA	TRBV18	TRBJ1-5
CSVDSTGGLETQYF	TGCAGCGTTGATTCCACAGGGGGCTTGGAGACCCAGTACTTC	NA	14	TRBD1	TRBV29-1	TRBJ2-5
CAWNLFTNTEAFF	TGTGCCTGGAATCTATTCACGAACACTGAAGCTTTCTTT	NA	13	NA	TRBV30	TRBJ1-1
CASSYSPTGTYEQYF	TGTGCCAGCAGTTACTCCCCGACAGGGACTTACGAGCAGTACTTC	NA	15	NA	TRBV6-5	TRBJ2-7
CASSNRTYRRVNTEAFF	TGTGCCAGCAGCAACAGGACTTACCGGAGGGTGAACACTGAAGCTTTCTTT	NA	17	NA	TRBV21-1	TRBJ1-1
CASSEGSGGTYGFGGETQYF	TGCGCCAGCAGTGAAGGTAGCGGGGGCACCTATGGGTTCGGGGGAGAGACCCAGTACTTC	NA	20	TRBD2	TRBV10-2	TRBJ2-5
CASSLSGGLNEKLFF	TGTGCCAGCAGCTTGTCCGGGGGACTTAATGAAAAACTGTTTTTT	NA	15	NA	TRBV5-4	TRBJ1-4
CASRGGMVYEQYF	TGTGCCAGCAGGGGAGGGATGGTCTACGAGCAGTACTTC	NA	13	TRBD2	TRBV11-1	TRBJ2-7
CATGTVYEQYF	TGTGCCACCGGGACAGTATACGAGCAGTACTTC	NA	11	TRBD1	TRBV24-1	TRBJ2-7
CASISRDTWTYEQYF	TGTGCCAGCATAAGCCGGGACACCTGGACCTACGAGCAGTACTTC	NA	15	NA	TRBV2	TRBJ2-7
CASTSSGTGVGYTF	TGTGCCAGCACCTCATCCGGGACAGGGGTTGGCTACACCTTC	NA	14	TRBD1	TRBV7-9	TRBJ1-2
CAITQTGSEVTEAFF	TGTGCCATCACCCAGACAGGGTCTGAGGTCACTGAAGCTTTCTTT	NA	15	TRBD1	TRBV10-3	TRBJ1-1
CASSQALSGNTIYF	TGCGCCAGCAGCCAAGCCCTCTCTGGAAACACCATATATTTT	NA	14	NA	TRBV4-3	TRBJ1-3
CASSPSAGNYGYTF	TGTGCCAGCAGCCCCAGTGCGGGTAACTATGGCTACACCTTC	NA	14	NA	TRBV7-9	TRBJ1-2
CASSARGNTEAFF	TGCGCCAGCAGCGCCAGGGGGAACACTGAAGCTTTCTTT	NA	13	NA	TRBV5-1	TRBJ1-1
CASSERRQGEGYTF	TGTGCCAGCAGTGAACGCCGACAGGGAGAGGGCTACACCTTC	NA	14	TRBD1	TRBV2	TRBJ1-2
CAGGPNPYEQYF	TGTGCCGGGGGCCCGAACCCCTACGAGCAGTACTTC	NA	12	NA	TRBV6-5	TRBJ2-7
CASSQERTGSGQPQHF	TGCGCCAGCAGCCAAGAACGAACAGGATCGGGTCAGCCCCAGCATTTT	NA	16	NA	TRBV4-3	TRBJ1-5
CASSRPGQAGKLFF	TGTGCCAGCTCACGGCCGGGACAGGCAGGAAAACTGTTTTTT	NA	14	TRBD1	TRBV18	TRBJ1-4
CASSLGGGMTGNTIYF	TGCGCCAGCAGCTTGGGAGGGGGCATGACTGGAAACACCATATATTTT	few	16	TRBD1	TRBV5-1	TRBJ1-3
CAISGSGQGSAGELFF	TGTGCCATCTCTGGCTCGGGACAGGGATCAGCCGGGGAGCTGTTTTTT	NA	16	TRBD1	TRBV10-3	TRBJ2-2
CAISENGDQPQHF	TGTGCCATCAGTGAAAACGGGGATCAGCCCCAGCATTTT	NA	13	NA	TRBV10-3	TRBJ1-5
CASSQDSTGGRYEQYF	TGTGCCAGCAGCCAAGATAGTACGGGGGGCCGCTACGAGCAGTACTTC	NA	16	NA	TRBV3-1/TRBV3-2	TRBJ2-7
CASSFGRAQPQHF	TGCGCCAGCAGCTTCGGGAGAGCTCAGCCCCAGCATTTT	once	13	NA	TRBV4-3	TRBJ1-5
CASSLAFGQSSGNTIYF	TGTGCCAGCAGCTTGGCCTTCGGACAGTCCTCTGGAAACACCATATATTTT	once	17	NA	TRBV5-5	TRBJ1-3
CAGRGGAGNTIYF	TGTGCCGGGAGAGGGGGCGCGGGAAACACCATATATTTT	NA	13	TRBD1	TRBV19	TRBJ1-3
CASSHRQGGEKLFF	TGTGCCAGCAGCCACCGACAGGGCGGCGAAAAACTGTTTTTT	few	14	TRBD1	TRBV3-1/TRBV3-2	TRBJ1-4
CASSLGALGGTEAFF	TGCGCCAGCAGCCTTGGGGCTTTGGGAGGCACTGAAGCTTTCTTT	NA	15	NA	TRBV4-1	TRBJ1-1
CASSEGELPEAYEQYF	TGTGCCAGCAGTGAAGGGGAGTTGCCAGAAGCCTACGAGCAGTACTTC	NA	16	NA	TRBV6-1	TRBJ2-7
CASSYGGGGPNYGYTF	TGTGCCAGCAGTTACGGGGGTGGGGGCCCCAACTATGGCTACACCTTC	NA	16	NA	TRBV6-5	TRBJ1-2
CASSFFRGAYEQYF	TGTGCCAGCAGCTTTTTCAGGGGCGCCTACGAGCAGTACTTC	NA	14	NA	TRBV11-2	TRBJ2-7
CASSGPGSSTDTQYF	TGTGCCAGCAGTGGCCCGGGATCCAGCACAGATACGCAGTATTTT	NA	15	NA	TRBV2	TRBJ2-3
CASRPGTSQETQYF	TGTGCCAGCAGGCCCGGGACATCGCAAGAGACCCAGTACTTC	NA	14	NA	TRBV2	TRBJ2-5
CASSLAGLTGSVDTDTQYF	TGTGCCAGCAGCTTAGCGGGGCTTACAGGGAGTGTAGACACAGATACGCAGTATTTT	once	19	NA	TRBV7-6	TRBJ2-3
CASSYSTGLNTEAFF	TGTGCCAGCAGTTACTCGACCGGGTTGAACACTGAAGCTTTCTTT	NA	15	NA	TRBV6-5	TRBJ1-1
CSVAARTGVKAFF	TGCAGCGTTGCCGCCCGGACAGGGGTAAAAGCTTTCTTT	NA	13	TRBD1	TRBV29-1	TRBJ1-1
CASSGQGGKRARNQPQHF	TGTGCCAGCAGCGGACAGGGAGGTAAACGGGCCCGCAATCAGCCCCAGCATTTT	NA	18	TRBD1	TRBV2	TRBJ1-5
CASSAVGQGAGEKLFF	TGTGCCAGCAGCGCCGTAGGGCAGGGGGCGGGTGAAAAACTGTTTTTT	NA	16	TRBD1	TRBV7-9	TRBJ1-4
CASSQGGRQSYTF	TGTGCCAGCAGCCAAGGTGGCAGGCAGTCCTACACCTTC	NA	13	NA	TRBV3-1/TRBV3-2	TRBJ1-2
CASSLAQAHTEAFF	TGTGCCAGCAGCTTAGCGCAGGCGCACACTGAAGCTTTCTTT	NA	14	NA	TRBV7-9	TRBJ1-1
CASSLTSGGHSSTDTQYF	TGTGCCAGCAGCTTAACTAGCGGGGGACACTCTAGCACAGATACGCAGTATTTT	once	18	TRBD2	TRBV7-6	TRBJ2-3
CATSDEDRQAFF	TGTGCCACCAGTGATGAGGACAGACAAGCTTTCTTT	NA	12	NA	TRBV24-1	TRBJ1-1
CAWSVGANTGELFF	TGTGCCTGGAGTGTAGGGGCGAACACCGGGGAGCTGTTTTTT	NA	14	NA	TRBV30	TRBJ2-2
CASSLGTGDYGYTF	TGTGCCAGCAGCTTGGGGACAGGGGACTATGGCTACACCTTC	NA	14	TRBD1	TRBV7-8	TRBJ1-2